The 3 T cell receptor beta chains below all came from one sample that was sequenced in a study of CXCR3-negative and CXCR3-positive naive CD8 T cells. General observations from the study: Naive cells with CXCR3 showed TRB CDR3s that were more hydrophobic than those in CXCR3-negative naive cells.

The libraries of TRB cDNA were constructed through 5' RACE using UMI labels. From its re-call of the 5' RACE reads, TCRdb lists each CDR3 protein once, without DNA. In all, the sample yields under 150,000 distinct CDR3 sequences. Their target antigens are unknown. The specimen was naive CXCR3+ CD8+ T cells from blood. Sample subset: CD45RO-CCR7+CD27+CD95- naive CD8+ T cells expressing CXCR3 (TNR3+). Source of these receptors: a human donor in good health. Some clones in this sample may be carry-over from other donors' samples.

The chain is built from TRBV20-1 and TRBJ2-7; the TRBD1 assignment by TCRdb is unverifiable without DNA. Germline V CDR1 and CDR2: DFQATT, SNEGSKA (reference sequence). The CDR3 covers 17 residues. The CDR3 loop reads CSARDILGGDRRYEQYF.

This rearrangement joins TRBV29-1 to TRBJ1-1; absent DNA, TCRdb's TRBD1 call cannot be checked. Germline CDR1 SQVTM, CDR2 ANQGSEA. The CDR3 is 12 residues long. The CDR3 sequence is CSVATVSGEAFF.

The chain carries TRBV7-8 and TRBJ2-2; the D call from TCRdb, TRBD1, cannot be confirmed without DNA. The V gene's germline CDR1 is SGHVS and CDR2 FQNEAQ. CDR3 length: 16 amino acids. The CDR3: CAISRTGPMGTGELFF.